This T cell receptor beta chain was sequenced in a study of blood T cell repertoires in COVID-19. Whole-study context: Specimens from acute and convalescent COVID-19 originated in the United States, Italy and Spain. T cells, B-cell-depleted T cells, or PBMCs supplied cDNA or gDNA.

With V trimmed by 6 bases and J by 3 bases, 14 bases remained unmatched. Germline CDR1 and CDR2: MDHEN and SYDVKM. This CDR3 spans 16 amino acids. As processed by the authors: The assay estimated nucleated cells by amplifying reference gene primers. TCRdb's table, derived via immunoSEQ multiplex PCR, lists solely in-frame clones and lacks some. That table is the source of V, J and clone size, and D and trimming were worked out from the DNA. The repertoire consists of about 59,000 clones, with 73% occurring once and the leading ten covering around 19%. A single count supports this clone. J is TRBJ2-7 and V is TRBV28; 7 nucleotides match TRBD2. The source is a woman aged 45-60 years with active or convalescent COVID-19. Source material: peripheral blood. CDR3 DNA sequence: TGTGCCAGCAGGACAATCCGCGGGAGATTTGGCTACGAGCAGTACTTC. Encoded protein: CASRTIRGRFGYEQYF.